The T cell receptor beta chain under discussion was sequenced for a study of shared clonotypes between healthy human individuals. The protocol was immunoSEQ multiplex PCR, while the TCRdb copy is restricted to in-frame clones and leaves out a portion. The sample has around 600,000 clones; around 96% are singletons. CD45RO-negative, CCR7-selected cells formed the naive CD8 fraction, which excluded terminally differentiated effector memory CD45RA+ cells. There were no recent acute infections or vaccinations among the donors, who were healthy HIV-negative adults. A note on this clone: Its antigen remains unknown.

Findings of the study overall: The naive CD4 repertoires of several donors were compared, and around 5% of clonotypes were shared. Compared with clonotypes that all four donors shared, non-shared clonotypes had lower generation probabilities. Clonotype sharing across donors was expected to vary with sequencing depth.

The sequenced material came from naive CD8+ T cells sorted from blood. This receptor was taken from a woman in her thirties in good health.

CDR3 in DNA: TGTGCCAGTACTCCGGGACAGGGGCTTGTCGCCTACAATGAGCAGTTCTTC. It codes for CASTPGQGLVAYNEQFF. This chain links TRBV19 with TRBJ2-1, with 10 positions matching TRBD1. V shed 7 bases and J 2 bases; nucleotides not matched to a gene: 11. The length of the CDR3 is 17 residues. From germline, CDR1 is LNHDA and CDR2 SQIVND (reference sequence).